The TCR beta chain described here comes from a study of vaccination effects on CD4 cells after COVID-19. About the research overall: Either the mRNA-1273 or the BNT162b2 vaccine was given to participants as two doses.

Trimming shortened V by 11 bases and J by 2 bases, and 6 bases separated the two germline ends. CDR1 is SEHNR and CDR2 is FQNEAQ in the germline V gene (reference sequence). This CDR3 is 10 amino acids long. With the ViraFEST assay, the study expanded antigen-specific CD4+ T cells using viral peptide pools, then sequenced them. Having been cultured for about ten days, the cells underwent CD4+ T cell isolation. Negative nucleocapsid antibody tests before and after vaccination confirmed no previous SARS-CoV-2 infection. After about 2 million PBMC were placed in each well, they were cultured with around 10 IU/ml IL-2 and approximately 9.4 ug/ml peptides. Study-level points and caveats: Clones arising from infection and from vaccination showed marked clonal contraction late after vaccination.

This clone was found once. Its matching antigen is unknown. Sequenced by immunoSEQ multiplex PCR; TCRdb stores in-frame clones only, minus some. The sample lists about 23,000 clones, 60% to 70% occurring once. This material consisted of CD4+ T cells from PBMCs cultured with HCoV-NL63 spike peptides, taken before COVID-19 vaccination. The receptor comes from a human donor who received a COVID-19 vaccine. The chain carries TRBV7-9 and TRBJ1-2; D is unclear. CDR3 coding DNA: TGTGCCCTTGGGAACTATGGCTACACCTTC. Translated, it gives CALGNYGYTF.